This T cell receptor (beta chain) is drawn from a study of CD8+CD57+ T cells in acquired aplastic anemia. Study information: Sorted CD4+ and CD8+ cells yielded approximately 3.4 ug of DNA on average.

Overall study results and limits: Around 30 sequences, all CD8+ CDR3, were shared between patients and controls. For CD8+ Simpson's diversity, patients and controls showed no significant difference.

TCR beta VDJ and CDR3 profiles were obtained from a genomic DNA template. TCRdb re-derived calls from the reads in MiXCR, one entry per CDR3 protein. The sample has about 200,000 distinct CDR3 sequences; around 50% are singletons. As for this clonotype: Its antigen is unidentified.

For sequencing, patients were chosen who had shown expansion of CD8+CD57+ cells by flow cytometry. Every patient presented with severe acquired aplastic anemia. This CDR3 spans 13 amino acids. Germline V gives CDR1 DFQATT, CDR2 SNEGSKA (reference sequence). The V segment lost 6 bases and the J segment 4 bases; nucleotides outside the gene matches: 8. The receptor was isolated from a human donor with aplastic anemia. The V call is TRBV20-1, the J call TRBJ2-5; 7 positions agree with TRBD2. The source material was sorted CD4+, CD8+, or CD8+CD57+ T cells (not recorded which) from PBMCs. The chain's CDR3 is CSARGVAGETQYF. The CDR3 DNA is TGCAGTGCCCGGGGGGTAGCGGGAGAGACCCAGTACTTC.